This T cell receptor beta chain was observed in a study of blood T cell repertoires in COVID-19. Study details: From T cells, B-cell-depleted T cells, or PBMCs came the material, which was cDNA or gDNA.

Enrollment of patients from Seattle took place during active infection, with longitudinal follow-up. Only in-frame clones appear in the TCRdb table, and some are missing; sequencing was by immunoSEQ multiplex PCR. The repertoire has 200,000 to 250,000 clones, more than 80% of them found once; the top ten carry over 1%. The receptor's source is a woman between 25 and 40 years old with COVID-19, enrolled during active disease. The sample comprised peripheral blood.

CDR3 protein: CASSQVITGGYTF. For the CDR3, the DNA is TGTGCCAGCAGCCAAGTAATCACCGGTGGCTACACCTTC. This chain uses TRBV3-1 (or the pseudogene TRBV3-2) with TRBJ1-2; D not resolved. V lost 1 base and J 7 bases, leaving 10 bases between the germline ends. The CDR3 totals 13 residues. Germline V gives CDR1 LGHDT, CDR2 YNNKEL (reference sequence).